The 13 T cell receptor beta chains reported below all come from one sample, sequenced in a study of T cell clones after liver transplantation. TCRdb's copy holds only in-frame clones and misses some; the assay was immunoSEQ multiplex PCR. The sample has tens of thousands of clones; 70% are singletons. The specimen comprised CD4+ T cells from blood, sampled at the approximately 16-month timepoint. Every receptor here comes from a human patient who received a liver transplant. T cells may partly derive from the graft donor.

The chain recombines TRBV7-2 with TRBJ1-1, with TRBD1 identical over 10 bases. Germline V lookup: CDR1 SGHTA, CDR2 FQGNSA. The CDR3 is 18 residues long. V was clipped by 2 bases and J by 2 bases; unmatched bases: 11. CDR3 in amino acids: CASSLRGGTGVLNTEAFF. The CDR3 nucleotides are TGTGCCAGCAGCTTAAGGGGTGGGACAGGGGTCTTAAACACTGAAGCTTTCTTT.

This clone was observed a handful of times. CDR3 residues: CASSVWPLLQDGEQYF. In DNA, the CDR3 is TGTGCCAGCAGCGTTTGGCCTCTTTTGCAGGATGGCGAGCAGTACTTC. This rearrangement joins TRBV9 to TRBJ2-7, with D unclear. V was cut by 2 bases and J by 6 bases, with 21 bases left in between. The CDR3 spans 16 residues. Germline V gene lookup returns CDR1 SGDLS and CDR2 YYNGEE.

This clone was observed a single time. The chain uses TRBV15 and TRBJ1-4; no reliable D call. Between the trimmed V and J ends, which lost 1 base and 0 bases, there was a span of 9 bases. This CDR3 comprises 16 residues. Germline assignment: CDR1 LNHNV and CDR2 YYDKDF (reference sequence). CDR3 sequence: CATSRVVKATNEKLFF. CDR3 nucleotides: TGTGCCACCAGCAGAGTTGTTAAGGCAACTAATGAAAAACTGTTTTTT.

The chain couples TRBV4-3 to TRBJ1-4, with TRBD1 as a possible D gene (5 bases). The CDR3 consists of 19 residues. The germline CDR1 and CDR2 sequences are LGHNA and YSLEER. V lost 4 bases and J lost 0, with 21 bases in between. CDR3 in amino acids: CASSRPPDSPIATNEKLFF. Written as DNA, the CDR3 is TGCGCCAGCAGCCGCCCCCCAGACAGTCCGATTGCAACTAATGAAAAACTGTTTTTT.

This rearrangement joins TRBV5-1 to TRBJ2-1, with 9 bases that match TRBD2. This CDR3 has 16 amino acids. With V trimmed by 0 bases and J by 8 bases, 9 bases remained unmatched. Germline V lookup: CDR1 SGHRS, CDR2 YFSETQ. The CDR3 is CASSLDRGGRGHEQFF. DNA for the CDR3: TGCGCCAGCAGCTTGGATCGGGGCGGGAGGGGCCATGAGCAGTTCTTC. The variable domain in full, completed from reference TRBV5-1 and TRBJ2-1, reads KAGVTQTPRYLIKTRGQQVTLSCSPISGHRSVSWYQQTPGQGLQFLFEYFSETQRNKGNFPGRFSGRQFSNSRSEMNVSTLELGDSALYLCASSLDRGGRGHEQFFGPGTRLTVL.

This clone is a singleton in its sample. This chain connects TRBV27 to TRBJ2-2; D uncertain. From germline, CDR1 is MNHEY and CDR2 SMNVEV (reference sequence). CDR3 length equals 14 residues. V lost 6 bases and J lost 2, with 10 bases in between. The DNA of the CDR3 is TGTGCCAGCAGACCGGGCCATAACACCGGGGAGCTGTTTTTT. Its protein product is CASRPGHNTGELFF.

V gene TRBV28 combines with J gene TRBJ1-5; possible D gene TRBD1, 5 bases. The CDR3 has 18 amino acids. CDR1 is MDHEN and CDR2 is SYDVKM in the germline V gene. The ends were cut back, 5 bases at V and 0 bases at J, with 20 bases in the middle. The CDR3 loop reads CASSPPRTNHYSNQPQHF. In DNA, the CDR3 is TGTGCCAGCAGTCCCCCTAGGACAAATCACTATAGCAATCAGCCCCAGCATTTT.

This clone was found a few times. The CDR3, as DNA: TGTGCCAGCAGCCAGGGGGGTGACTATGGCTACACCTTC. Translated, it gives CASSQGGDYGYTF. The chain combines TRBV5-6 with TRBJ1-2; 7 bases are a match to TRBD1. The CDR3 has 13 amino acids. Germline CDR1 is SGHDT and CDR2 is YYEEEE. With V trimmed by 4 bases and J by 3 bases, 3 bases remained unmatched.

The CDR3 bases are TGTGCCTGGATGTGGGACAGGGTGCGTAGGGGCTATGGCTACACCTTC. It specifies CAWMWDRVRRGYGYTF. This sequence joins TRBV30 and TRBJ1-2; 9 positions match TRBD1. The germline V gene has CDR1 GTSNPN and CDR2 SVGIG (reference sequence). The CDR3 contains 16 residues. The J segment lost 4 bases and the V segment lost 4 bases, leaving 13 bases of the junction unmatched.

This rearrangement joins TRBV6-1 to TRBJ1-3; D unresolved. V was shortened by 2 bases and J by 11 bases, with 19 bases between the two germline ends. This CDR3 comprises 15 residues. Germline lookup yields CDR1 MNHNS and CDR2 SASEGT. The CDR3 region is CASSESGTERTAIYF. The CDR3 region has the DNA TGTGCCAGCAGTGAATCAGGTACAGAAAGAACGGCCATATATTTT.

The table lists this clone with a few counts. The genes are TRBV7-9 and TRBJ2-5; D gene uncertain. This CDR3 has 15 amino acids. The ends were cut back, 7 bases at V and 1 base at J, with 16 bases in the middle. Germline V gives CDR1 SEHNR, CDR2 FQNEAQ (reference sequence). Here the CDR3 DNA reads TGTGCCAGCACCCACTCGGTCGGGCTCCAAGAGACCCAGTACTTC. It translates to CASTHSVGLQETQYF.

This sequence joins TRBV19 and TRBJ1-2, with 7 positions matching TRBD1. Looked up from germline, CDR1 is LNHDA and CDR2 is SQIVND (reference sequence). Losses at the gene ends were 4 bases for V and 4 bases for J; bases not matched to a gene: 6. The CDR3 runs to 14 residues. The CDR3 is CASSTRGQTYGYTF. CDR3 nucleotide sequence: TGTGCCAGTAGTACCAGGGGACAGACCTATGGCTACACCTTC. Variable domain in full (rest from reference TRBV19 and TRBJ1-2): DGGITQSPKYLFRKEGQNVTLSCEQNLNHDAMYWYRQDPGQGLRLIYYSQIVNDFQKGDIAEGYSVSREKKESFPLTVTSAQKNPTAFYLCASSTRGQTYGYTFGSGTRLTVV.

This clone occurred a few times. The chain recombines TRBV6-1 with TRBJ2-2; 11 bases align to TRBD1. Germline CDR1 and CDR2: MNHNS and SASEGT. Trimming cost V 4 bases and J 6 bases; bases outside gene matches: 4. The CDR3 is 15 residues long. CDR3 sequence reads: CASSGDRGFSGELFF. In DNA form, the CDR3 reads TGTGCCAGCAGTGGGGACAGGGGGTTCTCCGGGGAGCTGTTTTTT.